This TCR beta chain was captured in a study of patients and donors after allogeneic stem cell transplantation. The CDR3 totals 12 residues. Germline-derived CDR1 and CDR2 are SGHAT and FQNNGV. With 0 bases removed from V and 8 bases from J, the gap between germline ends came to 7 bases. This clonotype is judged medium-sized (0.01 to 0.1%). TCRdb reprocessed the RT-PCR reads with MiXCR, giving one entry per CDR3 protein. The data contain approximately 33,000 distinct CDR3 sequences, approximately 7% of them seen just once; the ten biggest clones take up approximately 35%. The source material was blood, either unsorted or a sorted T cell fraction (not recorded which). The chain carries TRBV11-2 and TRBJ1-2; D is unclear. The TCR sequence derives from a human donor who was either an allogeneic HSCT recipient or a stem cell or donor lymphocyte infusion donor (not recorded which). It is not recorded whose cells these are; they may come from a transplant donor. The DNA of the CDR3 is TGTGCCAGCAGCTTAGATAGAAGAGGCTACACCTTC. Translated: CASSLDRRGYTF. Looking up the rest from reference TRBV11-2 and TRBJ1-2 gives the full variable domain: EAGVAQSPRYKIIEKRQSVAFWCNPISGHATLYWYQQILGQGPKLLIQFQNNGVVDDSQLPKDRFSAERLKGVDSTLKIQPAKLEDSAVYLCASSLDRRGYTFGSGTRLTVV.